What follows are 6 T cell receptor beta chains derived from one specimen sequenced in a study of cytomegalovirus exposure and HLA in healthy donors. The PCR ran on 60 Vbeta and 13 Jbeta primers. The data were produced by immunoSEQ multiplex PCR, yet TCRdb's version contains in-frame clones alone and is incomplete. The data hold 90,000 or so clones, with around 76% observed a single time. The specimen was PBMCs. Receptor source: a man aged 25 to 40 in good health and CMV-seropositive.

This clone has a single count. This chain uses TRBV5-1 with TRBJ2-7; D gene unclear. The germline CDR1 and CDR2 sequences are SGHRS and YFSETQ. V was clipped by 1 base and J by 4 bases, with 9 bases between them. The CDR3 runs to 13 residues. CDR3 bases: TGCGCCAGCAGCTTGTTCTCAGGATACGAGCAGTACTTC. Its translation: CASSLFSGYEQYF.

This clone was counted a single time. The V gene is TRBV28, the J gene TRBJ2-1; D is possibly TRBD2 (6 bases). The germline V and J ends were trimmed by 2 bases and 3 bases, with 20 bases remaining between them. The length of the CDR3 is 18 residues. Germline assignment: CDR1 MDHEN and CDR2 SYDVKM. CDR3 protein: CASSLGRAGGTFYNEQFF. For the CDR3, the DNA is TGTGCCAGCAGTTTAGGGCGAGCCGGAGGGACCTTCTACAATGAGCAGTTCTTC.

This rearrangement joins TRBV5-1 to TRBJ2-2; D uncertain. Per the germline V gene, CDR1 is SGHRS and CDR2 is YFSETQ. The CDR3 spans 11 residues. V dropped 6 bases and J dropped 5 bases, with 5 bases sitting between them. Here the CDR3 reads CASTLTGELFF. CDR3 coding DNA: TGCGCCAGCACCCTGACCGGGGAGCTGTTTTTT.

This clone has a handful of counts. V gene TRBV7-3 combines with J gene TRBJ2-7; D is perhaps TRBD2 (6 bases). Germline V gene data show CDR1 as SGHTA and CDR2 as FQGTGA. Trimming pared 1 base from V and 0 bases from J, leaving 19 bases between. The CDR3 has 18 amino acids. The CDR3, as DNA: TGTGCCAGCAGCTTAATTGACTTGAGGGAGGCCAGCTCCTACGAGCAGTACTTC. Translated: CASSLIDLREASSYEQYF.

This chain links TRBV11-2 with TRBJ2-7; D gene ambiguous. CDR3 length: 12 amino acids. The germline gives CDR1 SGHAT, CDR2 FQNNGV. V lost 5 bases, J lost 2 bases, and 7 bases lay in between. In DNA form, the CDR3 reads TGTGCCAGCAGCCACCTAGCCTACGAGCAGTACTTC. Encoded protein: CASSHLAYEQYF. Variable domain in full (rest from reference TRBV11-2 and TRBJ2-7): EAGVAQSPRYKIIEKRQSVAFWCNPISGHATLYWYQQILGQGPKLLIQFQNNGVVDDSQLPKDRFSAERLKGVDSTLKIQPAKLEDSAVYLCASSHLAYEQYFGPGTRLTVT.

The chain joins TRBV4-3 to TRBJ2-2; possibly TRBD2 for D (6 bases). Looked up from germline, CDR1 is LGHNA and CDR2 is YSLEER. V was trimmed by 4 bases and J by 3 bases, leaving 12 bases between them. This CDR3 contains 15 residues. CDR3 coding DNA: TGCGCCAGCAGCCCAGGGACTTTCCACACCGGGGAGCTGTTTTTT. Protein product: CASSPGTFHTGELFF.